This TCR beta chain was recorded in a study of long-term antiretroviral therapy in people with HIV. Points on this clone: What it binds is not known.

The immunoSEQ assay was v3.0, run at survey level. Target depth was about 40,000-50,000 T-cell genomes per sample. Sequenced by immunoSEQ multiplex PCR; TCRdb stores in-frame clones only, minus some. The repertoire holds 26,000 or so clones, with roughly nine tenths as singletons. From germline, CDR1 is LGHNA and CDR2 YSLEER. Trimming cost V 3 bases and J 3 bases, with 26 bases left between them. This CDR3 region has 20 residues. Findings of the study overall: Despite increasing after ART, diversity remained lower than that of transplant donor controls. Researchers lacked any data on ART adherence, viral resistance or therapy changes.

The TCR sequence derives from a man aged 50 or older with HIV. The material sequenced was unsorted PBMCs, taken 2 years after starting antiretroviral therapy. The chain couples TRBV4-3 to TRBJ1-4, with TRBD1 as a possible D gene (5 bases). CDR3 coding DNA: TGCGCCAGCAGCCATTTGCCTCCGGGACCGGGGTCGGGGCCTAATGAAAAACTGTTTTTT. This gives the protein CASSHLPPGPGSGPNEKLFF.